The 32 T cell receptor beta chains below come from one sample, sequenced in a study of blood T cells in healthy people across ages (dated by TCRdb to between 2014 and 2017). Preparation of the library involved 5' RACE. The data were produced on an Illumina HiSeq 2500. A second PCR of about 7 to 12 cycles was run with a J-beta primer mix and a sample-barcoded 5' primer. The raw public reads went through TCRdb reprocessing: fastp at Q25, MiXCR clone calling, in-frame beta chains kept. Every entry covers one CDR3 protein and lists the most common genes and DNA from its rows. This sample is represented by about 570,000 distinct CDR3 sequences; roughly 28% of them were singletons. The top ten constitute approximately 17% of the sample. Sequenced: blood. The receptors originated from a woman between 65 and 79 years old in good health.

This clonotype came up a few times. The chain combines TRBV12-3 or TRBV12-4 with TRBJ1-2, with TRBD1 as a possible D gene (5 bases). Trimming took off 5 bases at V and 8 bases at J, with 18 bases between the two ends. This CDR3 has 14 amino acids. The CDR3 here is CASSTHGGVRGYTF. DNA of the CDR3: TGTGCCAGCAGTACCCATGGGGGGGTACGGGGCTACACCTTC.

This clonotype was found a few times. The gene calls are TRBV12-5 and TRBJ1-5; D gene uncertain. This CDR3 has 13 amino acids. Germline CDR1 and CDR2: LGHNT and FRNRAP. Trimming removed 3 bases at V and 7 bases at J, with 10 bases between. In nucleotides, the CDR3 is TGTGCTAGTGGTTTAAGGGTGGAACAGCCCCAGCATTTT. It codes for CASGLRVEQPQHF.

The CDR3 bases are TGTGCCAGCAGCGTCCTTGATTGGGGAGGCGAGCAGTACTTC. Residues: CASSVLDWGGEQYF. The chain uses TRBV9 and TRBJ2-1; tentative D call: TRBD2 (6 bases). The J call is uncertain, as TRBJ2-7 better fits the DNA end. Germline CDR1 SGDLS, CDR2 YYNGEE. This CDR3 contains 14 residues.

Points on this clonotype: This may come from a read error, since a much larger clone is one base off. The chain couples TRBV5-1 to TRBJ2-5, with 7 bases that match TRBD2. V lost 6 bases and J lost 3; bases outside the gene matches: 11. Per germline, CDR1 SGHRS and CDR2 YFSETQ. The CDR3 is 15 amino acids. CDR3 coding DNA: TGCGCCAGCACAACCGGGGGGTGGACGGAAGAGACCCAGTACTTC. Encoded protein: CASTTGGWTEETQYF. Filled out from reference TRBV5-1 and TRBJ2-5, the complete variable domain reads KAGVTQTPRYLIKTRGQQVTLSCSPISGHRSVSWYQQTPGQGLQFLFEYFSETQRNKGNFPGRFSGRQFSNSRSEMNVSTLELGDSALYLCASTTGGWTEETQYFGPGTRLLVL.

The chain links TRBV7-2 to TRBJ2-7; 8 nucleotides line up with TRBD2. This CDR3 region has 15 residues. Looked up from germline, CDR1 is SGHTA and CDR2 is FQGNSA. V shed 4 bases and J 3 bases; nucleotides not matched to a gene: 8. The CDR3 reads CASSSNPSGGYEQYF. In DNA, the CDR3 is TGTGCCAGCAGCTCGAACCCGAGCGGGGGCTACGAGCAGTACTTC.

This chain uses TRBV6-2 or TRBV6-3 with TRBJ1-2; perhaps TRBD1 as D (5 bases). V dropped 5 bases and J dropped 2 bases, with 9 bases sitting between them. Germline values: CDR1 MNHEY, CDR2 SVGEGT. This CDR3 comprises 13 residues. CDR3 region: CASSRDLNYGYTF. The CDR3, as DNA: TGTGCCAGCAGTCGGGACTTGAACTATGGCTACACCTTC.

The chain links TRBV7-9 to TRBJ2-1; 7 nucleotides agree with TRBD1. The assigned J gene may be wrong: the sequence end matches TRBJ2-5 better. Germline assignment: CDR1 SEHNR and CDR2 FQNEAQ (reference sequence). The CDR3 spans 14 residues. Here the CDR3 reads CASSQRTGAETQYF. The CDR3, as DNA: TGTGCCAGCAGTCAACGAACAGGGGCCGAGACCCAGTACTTC.

The chain uses TRBV6-1 and TRBJ2-3, with 12 bases fitting TRBD2. The length of the CDR3 is 17 residues. V gave up 6 bases and J gave up 1 base; unmatched junction bases: 8. Germline assignment: CDR1 MNHNS and CDR2 SASEGT. The CDR3 DNA reads as TGTGCCAGCAGACTAGCGGGGGGTCATGCGCGCACAGATACGCAGTATTTT. This encodes CASRLAGGHARTDTQYF.

This clonotype was seen repeatedly, ten times or more. J is TRBJ1-5 and V is TRBV4-2; a weak D match, TRBD1 (6 bases). CDR1 is LGHNA, CDR2 YNFKEQ, per germline. This CDR3 is 15 amino acids long. The germline V and J ends were trimmed by 7 bases and 6 bases, with 19 bases remaining between them. The CDR3 DNA is TGTGCCAGCACCACAGGACAGCAAGATGGTCAGCCCCAGCATTTT. Translation gives CASTTGQQDGQPQHF.

This clonotype was detected only once. The V and J genes are TRBV28 and TRBJ2-1; possibly TRBD1 for D (5 bases). CDR1 and CDR2 from the germline V gene are MDHEN and SYDVKM. The V and J ends lost 3 bases and 6 bases respectively, with 15 bases between them. This CDR3 spans 15 amino acids. In DNA form, the CDR3 reads TGTGCCAGCAGTTTGGGCAGGGTTGAAGGCAATGAGCAGTTCTTC. Protein product: CASSLGRVEGNEQFF.

The V call is TRBV3-1, the J call TRBJ2-5; D is perhaps TRBD1 (5 bases). This CDR3 contains 14 residues. V gave up 4 bases and J gave up 4 bases, with 13 bases separating them. Germline CDR1 is LGHDT and CDR2 is YNNKEL (reference sequence). The CDR3 DNA reads TGTGCCAGCAGCCCGAGTGGGGCGAGAGAGACCCAGTACTTC. As protein: CASSPSGARETQYF.

The chain employs TRBV18 and TRBJ2-5; D uncertain. V lost 6 bases to trimming and J lost 5 bases, with 16 bases between them. Germline assignment: CDR1 KGHSH and CDR2 LQKENI. The CDR3 loop spans 14 amino acids. CDR3 nucleotide sequence: TGTGCCAGCTCCCTACTCGCAAGTGGGGAGACCCAGTACTTC. It codes for CASSLLASGETQYF.

J is TRBJ2-3 and V is TRBV29-1; possibly TRBD1 for D (6 bases). Germline values: CDR1 SQVTM, CDR2 ANQGSEA. V was shortened by 0 bases and J by 7 bases, with 11 bases between the two germline ends. This CDR3 has 13 residues. The CDR3 DNA sequence: TGCAGCGTTGAAGATCGGGACACTAATACGCAGTATTTT. It yields the protein CSVEDRDTNTQYF.

The chain uses TRBV6-2 or TRBV6-3 and TRBJ1-1, with D possibly being TRBD1 (6 bases). CDR3 size: 14 residues. The V and J ends lost 7 bases and 1 base respectively, with 13 bases between them. Germline V gene lookup returns CDR1 MNHEY and CDR2 SVGEGT. The CDR3 DNA sequence: TGTGCCAGCACGAACAGGGCGCGGAACACTGAAGCTTTCTTT. This codes for CASTNRARNTEAFF.

The genes are TRBV10-3 and TRBJ2-3, with D tentatively TRBD1 or TRBD2 (5 bases each). Trimming shortened V by 3 bases and J by 2 bases, and 12 bases separated the two germline ends. Germline V gives CDR1 ENHRY, CDR2 SYGVKD. The CDR3 spans 15 residues. This CDR3 is CAISEAGAVTDTQYF. Written as DNA, the CDR3 is TGTGCCATCAGTGAAGCCGGGGCGGTCACAGATACGCAGTATTTT.

The chain recombines TRBV7-9 with TRBJ2-5; 7 nucleotides match TRBD2. The end of the DNA is better explained by TRBJ2-7, so the J call may be wrong. The CDR3 is made up of 15 amino acids. Germline CDR1 reads SEHNR; CDR2 reads FQNEAQ (reference sequence). This chain's CDR3 is CASSPVSSGDSEQYF. As DNA, the CDR3 is TGTGCCAGCAGTCCCGTATCGAGCGGGGATAGCGAGCAGTACTTC.

In this sample, this clonotype turned up a few times. The chain carries TRBV20-1 and TRBJ1-6; no definite D call. Germline V CDR1 and CDR2: DFQATT, SNEGSKA (reference sequence). The ends were cut back, 3 bases at V and 8 bases at J, with 14 bases in the middle. The CDR3 spans 14 residues. In DNA form, the CDR3 reads TGCAGTGCTAGCAAAATGGGTGGGGATTCACCCCTCCACTTT. Protein product: CSASKMGGDSPLHF.

In this sample, this clonotype turned up a few times. A read error may produce the germline difference seen at one junction end. This sequence joins TRBV12-5 and TRBJ2-1; tentative D call: TRBD2 (5 bases). Germline V gene data show CDR1 as LGHNT and CDR2 as FRNRAP. The length of the CDR3 is 13 residues. The CDR3 protein is CASGLEANNEQFF. The CDR3 nucleotides are TGTGCTAGCGGTTTGGAGGCAAACAATGAGCAGTTCTTC.

V usage is TRBV20-1 and J usage is TRBJ1-2; D is uncertain. Between the trimmed V and J ends, which lost 5 bases and 0 bases, there was a span of 7 bases. The CDR3 extends over 12 amino acids. Germline values: CDR1 DFQATT, CDR2 SNEGSKA (reference sequence). Here the CDR3 reads CSASISNYGYTF. DNA for the CDR3: TGCAGTGCTTCTATCTCTAACTATGGCTACACCTTC.

The chain employs TRBV7-2 and TRBJ1-6; D is unresolved. Germline lookup yields CDR1 SGHTA and CDR2 FQGNSA. Trimming pared 3 bases from V and 4 bases from J, leaving 16 bases between. The CDR3 is made up of 17 amino acids. The chain's CDR3 is CASSFTPTGSYNSPLHF. The CDR3 nucleotides read TGTGCCAGCAGCTTTACCCCAACGGGCAGTTATAATTCACCCCTCCACTTT. The variable domain in full, completed from reference TRBV7-2 and TRBJ1-6, reads GAGVSQSPSNKVTEKGKDVELRCDPISGHTALYWYRQSLGQGLEFLIYFQGNSAPDKSGLPSDRFSAERTGGSVSTLTIQRTQQEDSAVYLCASSFTPTGSYNSPLHFGNGTRLTVT.

A few counts support this clonotype. The chain recombines TRBV11-1 with TRBJ2-7; 8 bases map to TRBD1. Germline V gene sequence: CDR1 SGHAT, CDR2 FQDESV (reference sequence). This CDR3 has 14 amino acids. After removal of 2 bases from V and 3 bases from J, the junction contained 3 bases not matched to a gene. CDR3 nucleotides: TGTGCCAGCAGCTTATCGGACAGGGACTACGAGCAGTACTTC. This gives the protein CASSLSDRDYEQYF.

This clonotype was recorded many times. This chain joins TRBV5-1 and TRBJ2-5; D tentatively reads TRBD1 or TRBD2 (5 bases each). The CDR3 loop spans 15 amino acids. The germline gives CDR1 SGHRS, CDR2 YFSETQ. V lost 4 bases to trimming and J lost 2 bases, with 15 bases between them. CDR3 amino acids: CASSTPGTSQETQYF. The DNA of the CDR3 is TGCGCCAGCAGCACCCCCGGGACCTCGCAAGAGACCCAGTACTTC.

The V call is TRBV12-3 or TRBV12-4, the J call TRBJ2-3; tentative D call: TRBD1 (5 bases). The CDR3 is 15 amino acids. V gave up 5 bases and J gave up 1 base, with 13 bases separating them. CDR3 in DNA: TGTGCCAGCAGTACGAGACAGTCGCGCACAGATACGCAGTATTTT. It codes for CASSTRQSRTDTQYF.

This clonotype occurred a few times. The gene calls are TRBV6-2 or TRBV6-3 and TRBJ2-1; no clear D gene. The CDR3 is made up of 13 amino acids. Germline assignment: CDR1 MNHEY and CDR2 SVGEGT. The ends were cut back, 0 bases at V and 8 bases at J, with 8 bases in the middle. As DNA, the CDR3 is TGTGCCAGCAGTTACTCCTTCGACGATGAGCAGTTCTTC. Protein: CASSYSFDDEQFF.

This rearrangement joins TRBV10-3 to TRBJ2-5, with a tentative D call TRBD2 (6 bases). There are 12 residues in the CDR3. The ends were cut back, 2 bases at V and 11 bases at J, with 12 bases in the middle. Germline CDR1 reads ENHRY; CDR2 reads SYGVKD. Here the CDR3 DNA reads TGTGCCATCAGTGAGGTGGTACGGGAGCAGTACTTC. Amino acid sequence: CAISEVVREQYF.

This chain links TRBV5-1 with TRBJ2-7; D is possibly TRBD2 (6 bases). This CDR3 spans 17 amino acids. V shed 4 bases and J shed 4 bases, with 24 bases lying between them. Germline V gives CDR1 SGHRS, CDR2 YFSETQ. Written as DNA, the CDR3 is TGCGCCAGCAGCCCTGACGGGGGAGTCTCTCACGGTTACGAGCAGTACTTC. Protein product: CASSPDGGVSHGYEQYF. Full variable domain (outside the CDR3, taken from reference TRBV5-1 and TRBJ2-7): KAGVTQTPRYLIKTRGQQVTLSCSPISGHRSVSWYQQTPGQGLQFLFEYFSETQRNKGNFPGRFSGRQFSNSRSEMNVSTLELGDSALYLCASSPDGGVSHGYEQYFGPGTRLTVT.

The chain links TRBV4-2 to TRBJ2-2, with 10 nucleotides matching TRBD2. This CDR3 is 16 amino acids long. Germline V gene sequence: CDR1 LGHNA, CDR2 YNFKEQ. Trimming took 3 bases from V and 5 from J; bases not matched to a gene: 6. CDR3 nucleotide sequence: TGTGCCAGCAGCCAGAATAGCGGGGGGTATACCGGGGAGCTGTTTTTT. It is translated as CASSQNSGGYTGELFF.

This clonotype was picked up a small number of times. V usage is TRBV4-2 and J usage is TRBJ2-7; weak D call: TRBD1 (5 bases). CDR1 and CDR2 (germline): LGHNA, YNFKEQ. This CDR3 contains 14 residues. V was shortened by 3 bases and J by 3 bases, with 12 bases between the two germline ends. The CDR3 here is CASSQAMGLYEQYF. The DNA of the CDR3 is TGTGCCAGCAGCCAGGCTATGGGGCTCTACGAGCAGTACTTC.

This clonotype was observed a few times. J is TRBJ1-4 and V is TRBV19; unclear D gene. From germline, CDR1 is LNHDA and CDR2 SQIVND (reference sequence). Trimming took 8 bases from V and 13 from J, leaving 23 bases between them. This CDR3 has 14 amino acids. CDR3 protein: CASGEIMPFGSLFF. The CDR3 DNA is TGTGCCAGTGGGGAGATCATGCCCTTCGGTTCACTGTTTTTT.

The chain uses TRBV29-1 and TRBJ1-4; the match to TRBD1 covers 9 bases. With V trimmed by 6 bases and J by 13 bases, 3 bases remained unmatched. The CDR3 runs to 10 residues. Per germline, CDR1 SQVTM and CDR2 ANQGSEA. The CDR3 DNA sequence: TGCAGCGTGGGACAGGGTGGACTGTTTTTT. Translation: CSVGQGGLFF.

In this sample, this clonotype turned up a few times. A read error may account for a junction end that differs from germline. The V and J genes are TRBV5-6 and TRBJ1-4; D ambiguous. CDR3 length: 14 residues. Germline V CDR1 and CDR2: SGHDT, YYEEEE. As DNA, the CDR3 is TGTGCCGGCAGCTCGGGGATGGCTAATGAAAAACTGTTTTTT. Translating gives CAGSSGMANEKLFF.

The chain has TRBV21-1 and TRBJ1-4; the D call of TRBD1 is as the table states it, not checked on the DNA. TRBV21-1 is termed a pseudogene. The CDR3 covers 15 residues. The CDR3 region has the DNA TGTGCCAGCAGCAAAAAACGGGGGAGAGGTGAAAAACTGTTTTTT. It yields the protein CASSKKRGRGEKLFF.